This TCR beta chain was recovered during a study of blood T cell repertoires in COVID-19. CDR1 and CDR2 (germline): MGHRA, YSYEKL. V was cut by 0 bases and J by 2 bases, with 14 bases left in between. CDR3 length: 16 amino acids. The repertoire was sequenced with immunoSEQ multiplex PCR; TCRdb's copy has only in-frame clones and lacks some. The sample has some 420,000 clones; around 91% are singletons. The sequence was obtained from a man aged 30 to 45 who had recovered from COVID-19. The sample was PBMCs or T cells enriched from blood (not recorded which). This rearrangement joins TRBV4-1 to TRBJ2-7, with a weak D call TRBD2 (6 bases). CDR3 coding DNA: TGCGCCAGCAGCCAAGACCGGCTAGCGCCAACCTACGAGCAGTACTTC. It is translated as CASSQDRLAPTYEQYF.